This T cell receptor beta chain was observed in a study of T cells in Graves' hyperthyroidism and ophthalmopathy. Study-level results: Peripheral blood also featured most of the thyroid clonotypes expanded above 0.001.

The CDR3 is 16 residues long. Trimming took off 1 base at V and 7 bases at J, with 19 bases between the two ends. Among the patients, aged 18 to 65, hyperthyroidism was newly diagnosed and had lasted under 2 months. Orbital computed tomography and thyroid ultrasound, together with serum TRAb and thyroxine and clinical symptoms, were used for diagnoses. Fresh 10 ml peripheral blood yielded PBMCs. With regard to this clonotype: The antigen remains unidentified.

The investigators amplified TCR beta CDR3 regions from RNA transcripts. The primer set for the first-round RT-PCR of the TCR CDR3 was HTBI. TCRdb fed the multiplex PCR reads into MiXCR, producing one record per CDR3 protein. The table records some 770,000 distinct CDR3 sequences, less than 20% of them present only once. The sample was blood. This chain links TRBV6-7 with TRBJ1-1; D is possibly TRBD1 (5 bases). TRBV6-7 is an open reading frame, and its role is uncertain. The sequence was obtained from a young man with Graves' hyperthyroidism. Here the CDR3 DNA reads TGTGCCAGCAGTTACTGGATAGCCGGGACCAAAAATGAAGCTTTCTTT. Translating it yields CASSYWIAGTKNEAFF.